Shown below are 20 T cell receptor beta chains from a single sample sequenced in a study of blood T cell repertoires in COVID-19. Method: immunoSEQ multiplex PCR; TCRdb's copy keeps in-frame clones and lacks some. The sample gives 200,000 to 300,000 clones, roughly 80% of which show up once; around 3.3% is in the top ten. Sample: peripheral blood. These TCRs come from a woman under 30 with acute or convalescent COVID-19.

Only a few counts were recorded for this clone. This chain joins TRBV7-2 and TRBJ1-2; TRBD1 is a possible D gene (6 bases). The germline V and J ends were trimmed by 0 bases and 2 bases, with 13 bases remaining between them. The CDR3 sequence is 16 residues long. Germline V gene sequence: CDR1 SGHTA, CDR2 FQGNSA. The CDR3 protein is CASSLAALGTNYGYTF. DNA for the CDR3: TGTGCCAGCAGCTTAGCGGCCCTAGGGACAAACTATGGCTACACCTTC.

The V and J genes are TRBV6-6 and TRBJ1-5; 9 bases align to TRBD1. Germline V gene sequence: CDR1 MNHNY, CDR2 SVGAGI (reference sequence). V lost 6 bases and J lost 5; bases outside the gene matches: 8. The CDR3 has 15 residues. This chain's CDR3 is CASSTRDRAYQPQHF. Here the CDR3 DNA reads TGTGCCAGCAGCACCCGGGACAGGGCGTATCAGCCCCAGCATTTT.

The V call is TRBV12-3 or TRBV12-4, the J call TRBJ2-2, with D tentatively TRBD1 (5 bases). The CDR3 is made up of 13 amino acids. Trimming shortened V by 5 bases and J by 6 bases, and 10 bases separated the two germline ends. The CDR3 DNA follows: TGTGCCAGCAGTCCCTCCAGGGCCGGGGAGCTGTTTTTT. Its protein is CASSPSRAGELFF.

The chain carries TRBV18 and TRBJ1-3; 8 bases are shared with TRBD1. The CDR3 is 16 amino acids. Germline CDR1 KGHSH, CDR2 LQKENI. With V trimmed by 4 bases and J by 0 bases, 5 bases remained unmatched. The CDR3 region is CASSLSDRGSGNTIYF. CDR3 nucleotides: TGTGCCAGCTCACTAAGCGACAGGGGCTCTGGAAACACCATATATTTT.

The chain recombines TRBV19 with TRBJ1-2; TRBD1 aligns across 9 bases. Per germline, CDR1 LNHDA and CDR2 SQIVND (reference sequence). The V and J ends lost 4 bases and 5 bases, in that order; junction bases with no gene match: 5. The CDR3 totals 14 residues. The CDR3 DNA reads TGTGCCAGTAGTAGTACAGGGGGCTTGTATGGCTACACCTTC. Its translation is CASSSTGGLYGYTF.

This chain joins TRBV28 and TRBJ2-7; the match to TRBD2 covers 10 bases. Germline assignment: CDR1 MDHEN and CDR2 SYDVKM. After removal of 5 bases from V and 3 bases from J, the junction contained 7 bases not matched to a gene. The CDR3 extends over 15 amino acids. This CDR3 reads CASSGNSGRHYEQYF. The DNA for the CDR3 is TGTGCCAGCAGTGGGAATAGCGGGAGGCACTACGAGCAGTACTTC.

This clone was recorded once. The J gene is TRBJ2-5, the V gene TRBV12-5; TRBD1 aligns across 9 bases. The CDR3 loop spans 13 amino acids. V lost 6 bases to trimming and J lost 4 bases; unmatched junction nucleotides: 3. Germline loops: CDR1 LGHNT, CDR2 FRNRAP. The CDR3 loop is CASGDRGIETQYF. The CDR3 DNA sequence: TGTGCTAGTGGAGACAGGGGGATAGAGACCCAGTACTTC.

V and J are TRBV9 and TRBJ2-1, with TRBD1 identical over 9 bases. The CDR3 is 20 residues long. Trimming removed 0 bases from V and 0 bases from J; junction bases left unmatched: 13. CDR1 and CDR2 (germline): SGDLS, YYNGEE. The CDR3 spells CASSVGSGTGTPSSYNEQFF. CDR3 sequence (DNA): TGTGCCAGCAGCGTAGGGTCTGGGACAGGGACCCCAAGCTCCTACAATGAGCAGTTCTTC.

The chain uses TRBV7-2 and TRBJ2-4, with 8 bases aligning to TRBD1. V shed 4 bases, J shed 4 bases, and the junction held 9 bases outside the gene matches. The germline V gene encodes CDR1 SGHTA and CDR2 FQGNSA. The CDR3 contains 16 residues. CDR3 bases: TGTGCCAGCAGCTCTCAGGGGGCGCCGCGGAAAAACATTCAGTACTTC. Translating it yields CASSSQGAPRKNIQYF.

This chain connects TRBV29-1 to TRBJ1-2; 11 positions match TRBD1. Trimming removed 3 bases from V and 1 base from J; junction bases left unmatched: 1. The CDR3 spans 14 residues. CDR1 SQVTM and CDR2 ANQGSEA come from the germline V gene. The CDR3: CSVEGTGGNYGYTF. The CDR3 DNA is TGCAGCGTTGAGGGGACAGGGGGTAACTATGGCTACACCTTC.

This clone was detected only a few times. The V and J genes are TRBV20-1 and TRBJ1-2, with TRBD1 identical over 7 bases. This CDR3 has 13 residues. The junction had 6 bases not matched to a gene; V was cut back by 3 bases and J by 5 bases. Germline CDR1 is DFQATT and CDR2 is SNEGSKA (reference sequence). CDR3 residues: CSASLTGRYGYTF. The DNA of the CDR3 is TGCAGTGCTAGTCTGACAGGGAGGTATGGCTACACCTTC.

The CDR3 bases are TGTGCCAGCAGTCGACAGGGGGCTAACACCGGGGAGCTGTTTTTT. As protein: CASSRQGANTGELFF. The genes are TRBV2 and TRBJ2-2, with 10 bases that match TRBD1. The CDR3 has 15 amino acids. V lost 5 bases and J lost 2; bases outside the gene matches: 2. From germline, CDR1 is SNHLY and CDR2 FYNNEI.

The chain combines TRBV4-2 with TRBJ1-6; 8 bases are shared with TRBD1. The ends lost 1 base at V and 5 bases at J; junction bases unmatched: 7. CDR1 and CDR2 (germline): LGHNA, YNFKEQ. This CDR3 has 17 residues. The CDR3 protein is CASSQGQGISDNSPLHF. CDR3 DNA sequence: TGTGCCAGCAGCCAAGGACAGGGGATTTCAGATAATTCACCCCTCCACTTT.

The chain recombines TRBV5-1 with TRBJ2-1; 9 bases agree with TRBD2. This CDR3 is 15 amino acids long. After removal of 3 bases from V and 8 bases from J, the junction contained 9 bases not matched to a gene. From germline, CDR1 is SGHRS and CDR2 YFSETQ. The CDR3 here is CASSSGLAFGDEQFF. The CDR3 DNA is TGCGCCAGCAGCTCGGGACTAGCCTTCGGCGATGAGCAGTTCTTC.

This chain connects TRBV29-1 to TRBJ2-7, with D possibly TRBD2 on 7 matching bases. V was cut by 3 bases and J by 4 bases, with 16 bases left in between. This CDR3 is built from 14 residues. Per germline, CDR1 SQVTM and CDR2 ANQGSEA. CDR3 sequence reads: CSVEDYREGYEQYF. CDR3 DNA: TGCAGCGTTGAGGACTACAGGGAGGGGTACGAGCAGTACTTC.

In DNA, the CDR3 is TGCGCCAGCAGCTTGGCCCCTGGGGACACGGGACAAGAGACCCAGTACTTC. Translation: CASSLAPGDTGQETQYF. This chain links TRBV5-1 with TRBJ2-5, with a tentative D call TRBD1 (6 bases). There are 17 residues in the CDR3. Germline V gives CDR1 SGHRS, CDR2 YFSETQ. V was clipped by 0 bases and J by 2 bases, with 17 bases between them.

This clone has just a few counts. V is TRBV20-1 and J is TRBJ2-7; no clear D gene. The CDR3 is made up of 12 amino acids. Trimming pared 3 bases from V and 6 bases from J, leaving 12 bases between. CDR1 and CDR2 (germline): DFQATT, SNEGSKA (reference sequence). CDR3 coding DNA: TGCAGTGCTAGTGTGGGCTCCCGCGAGCAGTACTTC. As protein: CSASVGSREQYF.

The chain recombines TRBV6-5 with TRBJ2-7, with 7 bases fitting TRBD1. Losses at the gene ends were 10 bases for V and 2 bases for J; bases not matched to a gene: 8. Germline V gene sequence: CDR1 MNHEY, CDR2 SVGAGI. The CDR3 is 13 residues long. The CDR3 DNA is TGTGCCACACCGGGACAGTCTCCCTACGAGCAGTACTTC. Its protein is CATPGQSPYEQYF.

CDR3 amino acids: CALKGQGADYGYTF. Here the CDR3 DNA reads TGTGCCCTAAAGGGACAGGGGGCTGACTATGGCTACACCTTC. The gene calls are TRBV30 and TRBJ1-2, with TRBD1 identical over 12 bases. This CDR3 contains 14 residues. V shed 8 bases, J shed 3 bases, and the junction held 7 bases outside the gene matches. Germline CDR1 is GTSNPN and CDR2 is SVGIG (reference sequence).

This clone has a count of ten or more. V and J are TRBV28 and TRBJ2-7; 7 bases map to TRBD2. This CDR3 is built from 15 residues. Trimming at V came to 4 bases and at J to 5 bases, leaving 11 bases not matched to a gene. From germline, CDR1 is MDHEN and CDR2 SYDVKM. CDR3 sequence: CASSSPGGRSNEQYF. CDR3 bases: TGTGCCAGCAGTTCCCCCGGGGGGAGGAGTAACGAGCAGTACTTC.